This T cell receptor (beta chain) originates from a study of cytomegalovirus exposure and HLA in healthy donors. The wider study: A subsequent analysis stated that the roughly 120 validation repertoires were run on the same platform as the roughly 670 first-cohort repertoires. Whole-study results and caveats: A few of the chains that were CMV-associated were confirmed in vitro to be specific for CMV antigens.

Germline V gives CDR1 GTSNPN, CDR2 SVGIG (reference sequence). V dropped 4 bases and J dropped 7 bases, with 16 bases sitting between them. There are 14 residues in the CDR3. As to this clone: Its antigen is unknown.

Measured with immunoSEQ multiplex PCR; TCRdb has only the in-frame clones, and not every one. Seen here are about 64,000 clones, roughly 91% observed once, and the top ten hold 1.7%. This clonotype originated in a young woman in good health and CMV-seronegative. The V call is TRBV30, the J call TRBJ2-2; weak D call: TRBD2 (5 bases). Sequences were obtained from PBMCs. The CDR3, as DNA: TGTGCCTGGACCCCTGTCGGGGTGGGCGGGGAGCTGTTTTTT. Translating it yields CAWTPVGVGGELFF.